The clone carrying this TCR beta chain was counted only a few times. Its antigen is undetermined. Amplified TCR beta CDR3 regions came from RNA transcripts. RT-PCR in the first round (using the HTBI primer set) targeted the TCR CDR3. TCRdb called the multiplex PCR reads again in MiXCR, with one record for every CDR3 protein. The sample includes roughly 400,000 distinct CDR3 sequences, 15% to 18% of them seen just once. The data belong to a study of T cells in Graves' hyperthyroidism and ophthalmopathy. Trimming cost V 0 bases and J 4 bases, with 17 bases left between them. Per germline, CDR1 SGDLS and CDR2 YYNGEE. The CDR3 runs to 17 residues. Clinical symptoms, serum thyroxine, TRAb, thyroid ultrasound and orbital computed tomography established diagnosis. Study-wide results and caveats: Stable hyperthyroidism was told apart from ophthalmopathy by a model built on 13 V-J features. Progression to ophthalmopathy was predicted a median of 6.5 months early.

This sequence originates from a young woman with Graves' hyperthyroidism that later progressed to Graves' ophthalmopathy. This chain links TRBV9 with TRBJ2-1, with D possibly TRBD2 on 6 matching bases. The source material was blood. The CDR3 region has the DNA TGTGCCAGCAGCGTAGATGGTCGGGCTAGCGCGTACAATGAGCAGTTCTTC. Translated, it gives CASSVDGRASAYNEQFF.